Below, 10 T cell receptor beta chains from the same sample are listed, as sequenced in a study of T cell responses to AZD1222 COVID-19 vaccine. The assay was immunoSEQ multiplex PCR, and TCRdb's table has in-frame clones only and misses some. The profile shows around 45,000 clones, about 90% of them singletons. The sample consisted of peripheral blood, taken 28 days after the second AZD1222 dose. Receptors were obtained from an adult who received the AZD1222 COVID-19 vaccine.

The chain recombines TRBV7-9 with TRBJ1-4, with D uncertain. CDR1 and CDR2 from the germline V gene are SEHNR and FQNEAQ (reference sequence). The CDR3 is 14 amino acids. Deletions cut 1 base from V and 8 bases from J, with 11 bases between. This CDR3 reads CASSLGTVWEKLFF. The CDR3 DNA reads as TGTGCCAGCAGCTTAGGGACCGTGTGGGAAAAACTGTTTTTT.

This chain uses TRBV7-2 with TRBJ1-1, with D unclear. Deletions cut 1 base from V and 1 base from J, with 1 base between. The germline gives CDR1 SGHTA, CDR2 FQGNSA. The CDR3 covers 12 residues. CDR3 amino acids: CASSLENTEAFF. The CDR3 nucleotides read TGTGCCAGCAGCTTAGAGAACACTGAAGCTTTCTTT.

CDR3: CASSSGTNEKLFF. The CDR3 DNA sequence: TGTGCCAGCAGTTCAGGGACTAATGAAAAACTGTTTTTT. The V and J genes are TRBV6-5 and TRBJ1-4, with a tentative D call TRBD1 (5 bases). Germline values: CDR1 MNHEY, CDR2 SVGAGI. Trimming removed 4 bases at V and 2 bases at J, with 5 bases between. This CDR3 is built from 13 residues.

V gene TRBV5-4 combines with J gene TRBJ1-5, with D perhaps matching TRBD1 (6 bases). Trimming cost V 1 base and J 5 bases, with 7 bases left between them. The CDR3 runs to 13 residues. The germline V gene has CDR1 SGHNT and CDR2 YYREEE (reference sequence). CDR3 protein: CASSLQGYQPQHF. The CDR3 bases are TGTGCCAGCAGCTTGCAGGGGTATCAGCCCCAGCATTTT.

The chain links TRBV29-1 to TRBJ2-7; possible D gene TRBD1, 5 bases. Between the trimmed V and J ends, which lost 6 bases and 8 bases, there was a span of 14 bases. In germline, CDR1 is SQVTM, CDR2 ANQGSEA. The CDR3 has 11 amino acids. CDR3 amino acids: CSVRTPGQQYF. The CDR3 bases are TGCAGCGTACGAACCCCAGGGCAGCAGTACTTC.

This clone was counted a single time. The chain carries TRBV11-2 and TRBJ2-1; TRBD2 aligns across 8 bases. The CDR3 extends over 15 amino acids. Germline loops: CDR1 SGHAT, CDR2 FQNNGV. V dropped 1 base and J dropped 6; count of bases not matched to a gene: 5. The chain's CDR3 is CASSLAGGRVNEQFF. CDR3 DNA: TGTGCCAGCAGCTTAGCGGGGGGGAGGGTCAATGAGCAGTTCTTC.

V is TRBV5-6 and J is TRBJ2-7; 7 nucleotides agree with TRBD1. The CDR3 loop spans 13 amino acids. V trimming: 0 bases; J trimming: 6 bases; junction bases outside the gene matches: 3. Germline V CDR1 and CDR2: SGHDT, YYEEEE. The CDR3 sequence is CASSLAPGGEQYF. As DNA, the CDR3 is TGTGCCAGCAGCTTGGCCCCAGGGGGCGAGCAGTACTTC.

This clone is medium-sized by share. The chain uses TRBV11-2 and TRBJ2-5; D is perhaps TRBD2 (5 bases). Looked up from germline, CDR1 is SGHAT and CDR2 is FQNNGV. This CDR3 is built from 13 residues. V was cut by 3 bases and J by 4 bases, with 9 bases left in between. The chain's CDR3 is CASSLYGGETQYF. In DNA, the CDR3 is TGTGCCAGCAGCTTGTACGGAGGAGAGACCCAGTACTTC. Filled out from reference TRBV11-2 and TRBJ2-5, the complete variable domain reads EAGVAQSPRYKIIEKRQSVAFWCNPISGHATLYWYQQILGQGPKLLIQFQNNGVVDDSQLPKDRFSAERLKGVDSTLKIQPAKLEDSAVYLCASSLYGGETQYFGPGTRLLVL.

V and J are TRBV4-3 and TRBJ2-5; a weak D match, TRBD2 (6 bases). The ends were cut back, 0 bases at V and 2 bases at J, with 13 bases in the middle. This CDR3 spans 16 amino acids. From germline, CDR1 is LGHNA and CDR2 YSLEER. The CDR3 region has the DNA TGCGCCAGCAGCCAAGACGGGGGTACCCCACAAGAGACCCAGTACTTC. This codes for CASSQDGGTPQETQYF.

The chain uses TRBV11-2 and TRBJ2-3; 13 positions match TRBD2. Germline CDR1 SGHAT, CDR2 FQNNGV. CDR3 size: 16 residues. V was pared by 4 bases and J by 3 bases, with 4 bases of the junction left unmatched. The CDR3 here is CASSSGLAGKTDTQYF. CDR3 DNA sequence: TGTGCCAGCAGCTCGGGACTAGCGGGGAAAACAGATACGCAGTATTTT.